This entry features one T cell receptor beta chain sequence. Its antigen target is currently unknown. No base-level quality is on record; no much larger clone is a single base apart. The germline V gene encodes CDR1 LGHNA and CDR2 YSLEER. The CDR3 contains 15 residues, cysteine and phenylalanine counted. Just CDR3 DNA is preserved here, 45 bases in frame from base 1. A distance of 17 bases separates the germline ends of V and J, which lose 4 bases and 5 bases respectively. This specimen's treatment or condition label, per the study, means: in vitro stimulation with specific CMV peptide epitopes to enrich CMV-specific T cells. TCRdb lists the instrument as Illumina HiSeq 1500. TCRdb reprocessed the public reads (quality trimming at Q25 with fastp, clone calling with MiXCR) and kept in-frame beta chains. Rows are unified per CDR3 protein, each entry keeping the most common DNA and genes. Across this sample there are approximately 770,000 distinct CDR3 sequences, with roughly 29% seen only once. Together, the top ten hold 10% to 15% of the sample.

The sample is drawn from a study of T cell repertoires in cytomegalovirus infection (dated by TCRdb to the late 2010s). Context from the whole study: Peptide stimulations targeted recently identified HLA-C-restricted CMV epitopes, whose presentation resists viral immunomodulation, together with well-studied HLA-B-restricted epitopes. Because public TCR beta signatures pointed to carriage of CMV infection together with the matching HLA type, the HLA type of each donor mattered for the analysis.

Broader findings and caveats from the paper: In both this cohort and an independent cohort of approximately 350 donors, the cumulative frequency of public TCR beta family members distinguished carriers of CMV infection plus the relevant HLA type. The ex vivo response was dominated by HLA-C-restricted CMV-specific TCR beta clonotypes, which also provided the single most frequent clonotype in two of eight donors.

The source is a human donor in good health (CMV status not recorded). Some clones in this sample may be carry-over from other donors' samples. The sample here was cultured CD8+ T cells from PBMCs, taken from culture after CMV antigen stimulation. This chain is built from TRBV4-3 and TRBJ2-5; TRBD1 is a possible D gene, resting on 6 matching bases. Here the CDR3 is given as CASSPTTGPGETQYF. The bases read TGCGCCAGCAGCCCCACTACAGGGCCGGGGGAGACCCAGTACTTC.